What follows is one TCR beta chain and its context. This receptor's antigen is unknown. No base qualities exist here, and no much larger clone lies one base off it. As encoded in the germline V gene, CDR1 is ENHRY while CDR2 is SYGVKD. Reading from cysteine to phenylalanine, the CDR3 counts 14 amino acids. Only the CDR3 DNA is retained, 42 bases long and in frame from the first base. V lost 7 bases and J lost 3 bases, and the count of bases not matched to a germline gene is 5. Each donor gave one peripheral blood draw, approximately 110 mL on average, collected into heparinised tubes. Using a panel that included CD45RO, CCR7, CD25, CD127, CD95 and CD27, naive, central memory, regulatory and stem cell-like memory CD4+ T cells were sorted on a BD FACSAria II. A purity above 95% was achieved for all sorted populations. PBMCs were isolated immediately by Lymphoprep density gradient centrifugation and stained directly without culture. So that batch effects would be minimized, each experiment stained and sorted samples in pairs, pairing one healthy donor with one patient.

These data come from a study of beta chain features in type 1 diabetes (dated by TCRdb to between 2018 and 2020). In terms of the full investigation: Patients and healthy donors did not differ in mean age, gender distribution, total cell number or subset yield. Regulatory and stem cell-like memory subsets were isolated from only 8 patients and about eight healthy donors, whereas naive and central memory subsets came from all 28 donors. A total of roughly 99,000,000 sorted cells were examined across all samples, and the number of cells per subset was strongly correlated with RNA yield. The study compared the TCRB repertoires of sorted circulating CD4+ T cell subsets in recently diagnosed type 1 diabetes patients with those in matched healthy donors.

The entire isolated RNA was reverse transcribed using the High Capacity cDNA Reverse Transcription Kit, and thus expressed TCRB transcripts were sequenced. Naive, central memory and regulatory T cell samples underwent deep immunoSEQ sequencing, averaging around 3.6 million total reads per sample. Sorted cells were lysed in RLT buffer and RNA was extracted with DNase-treated RNeasy Micro or Mini kits, depending on cell number. To prevent cross-contamination, every cell subset was processed on its own, while patient and healthy donor samples were processed together. TCRB sequences were amplified from cDNA with the immunoSEQ multiplex PCR, producing 87-bp fragments spanning the CDR3 region. Sequencing of the amplicons was performed on the Illumina HiSeq platform. The paper's processing steps were these. Synthetic template baselines were used to correct PCR bias computationally, reads within Hamming distance 2 were collapsed together, and singletons that could not be merged were discarded. Reads were aligned to IMGT to assign V, D and J genes, CDR3 length, and insertions or deletions at six rearrangement sites. Within each subset, clonotype counts were normalized to sorted cell number, and only after that were true diversity and Gini coefficients computed with the tcR R package. Repertoire sharing was quantified using the overlap coefficient calculated on TCRB nucleotide sequences. As a proxy for the pre-selection repertoire, out-of-frame TCRB sequences from naive cells were analyzed. TCRdb took this table from immuneACCESS and kept in-frame rearrangements with V and J called. Such tables lack part of the clones; where checked against another copy, unresolved V genes explain under half of the gap, and the rest is unexplained. For V, J and clone size, that table is used; D and trimming come from the DNA. The sample table shows 600,000 to 700,000 clones, and 10% to 15% are seen once. 0.02% to 0.025% of the sample is in the top ten clones.

General conclusions and limits of the study: Because small numbers of individuals were included in the HLA sub-analyses, any influence of HLA type on TCRB rearrangement was left unresolved. Because cDNA was sequenced instead of genomic DNA, activated cells with high expression could be over-represented, although the groups did not differ in activation or CD3 levels. Shorter templates might be favored by PCR, yet because patient and control samples were amplified and corrected together, any such skew would affect both groups equally. Type 1 diabetes patients showed a moderate but significant shortening of TCRB CDR3 length in all four CD4+ subsets. At VDJ recombination sites, type 1 diabetes patients had fewer insertions and more deleted nucleotides, which implies abnormalities in thymic rearrangement. The naive, central memory and regulatory TCRB repertoires appeared to resemble one another more closely among patients than among healthy donors.

The chain was built from TRBV10-3 and TRBJ2-2, and 7 junctional nucleotides match TRBD1. Sequencing input: naive CD4+ T cells from blood. Interpreted using the paper, the cell subset or site label stands for: true naive CD4+ T cells. The clonotype originates from a man younger than 35 with type 1 diabetes. The nucleotide sequence is TGTGCCATCACCAGAACAGGGGACACCGGGGAGCTGTTTTTT. This encodes CAITRTGDTGELFF.